This T cell receptor beta chain was recovered during a study of blood T cells in healthy people across ages. Combining a sample-barcoded 5' primer with a J-beta primer mix, a second PCR ran for roughly 6 to 12 cycles. TCRdb used MiXCR to reprocess the 5' RACE reads, holding one entry per CDR3 protein. Among over 950,000 distinct CDR3 sequences listed, roughly two fifths were seen once. Study-level results: With age, beta diversity per million T cells declined roughly linearly, significantly by 40. Any conclusive comparison of naive versus antigen-experienced cells was prevented by using unsorted PBMCs.

Concerning this clonotype itself: Its antigen is as yet unknown.

The study recruited healthy Caucasian donors from Russia who were aged about 6 to 95. The V gene's germline CDR1 is KGHSH and CDR2 LQKENI. V lost 5 bases and J 1 base, leaving 11 bases between the germline ends. The CDR3 totals 14 residues. The clonotype comes from a man between 18 and 29 years old in good health. V usage is TRBV18 and J usage is TRBJ1-1, with D maybe TRBD1 (6 bases). The sequenced sample consisted of blood. CDR3 DNA: TGTGCCAGCTCAGGAGGACAGCCGAACACTGAAGCTTTCTTT. This encodes CASSGGQPNTEAFF.